This T cell receptor beta chain was found in a study of cytomegalovirus exposure and HLA in healthy donors. Points from the study as a whole: In a later analysis, CMV-associated beta chains were mostly HLA-associated, it appeared. A later analysis linked a missense DCLRE1C variant to TCR beta V- and J-gene trimming. Earlier analysis yielded a pattern in which most TCR beta V segments were productive about 87% or about 30% of the time.

Per the germline V gene, CDR1 is SGHTS and CDR2 is YDEGEE. The V end lost 0 bases, the J end lost 1 base, and 9 bases lay between the germline ends. The CDR3 length is 15 residues. 13 Jbeta primers and 60 Vbeta primers were used for the PCR. The data were produced by immunoSEQ multiplex PCR, yet TCRdb's version contains in-frame clones alone and is incomplete. The sample has 150,000 to 200,000 clones; 60% to 80% are singletons. In the case of this clone: The antigen remains unidentified.

The chain links TRBV5-8 to TRBJ2-3; D remains ambiguous. This TCR derives from a male donor in good health and CMV-seronegative. Sequenced sample: PBMCs. In DNA form, the CDR3 reads TGTGCCAGCAGCTTGGGACTTCTAGGCACAGATACGCAGTATTTT. Translated: CASSLGLLGTDTQYF.